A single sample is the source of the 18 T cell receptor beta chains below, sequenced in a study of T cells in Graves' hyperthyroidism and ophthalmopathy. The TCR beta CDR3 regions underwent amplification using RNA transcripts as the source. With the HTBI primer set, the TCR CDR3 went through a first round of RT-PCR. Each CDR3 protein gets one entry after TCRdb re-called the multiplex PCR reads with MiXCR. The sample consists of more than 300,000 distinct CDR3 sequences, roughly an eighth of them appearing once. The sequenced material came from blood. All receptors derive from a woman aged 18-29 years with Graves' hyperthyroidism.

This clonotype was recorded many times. CDR3 nucleotide sequence: TGTGCCAGCAGTAATCGGGGGGGGGGCTTGCGGACTGAAGCTTTCTTT. Its protein is CASSNRGGGLRTEAFF. V and J are TRBV6-2 or TRBV6-3 and TRBJ1-1; the D gene is possibly TRBD1 (6 bases). V was shortened by 5 bases and J by 5 bases, with 21 bases between the two germline ends. Germline loops: CDR1 MNHEY, CDR2 SVGEGT. The CDR3 sequence is 16 residues long.

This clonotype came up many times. The CDR3 DNA reads as TGTGCCAGCAGCCTCGCAGGTCAGGGCTATGGCTACACCTTC. Protein: CASSLAGQGYGYTF. The chain is built from TRBV3-1 and TRBJ1-2, with D possibly TRBD1 on 5 matching bases. CDR3 length: 14 amino acids. Trimming left V 4 bases short and J 4 bases short, with 13 bases between. Germline V gene lookup returns CDR1 LGHDT and CDR2 YNNKEL (reference sequence).

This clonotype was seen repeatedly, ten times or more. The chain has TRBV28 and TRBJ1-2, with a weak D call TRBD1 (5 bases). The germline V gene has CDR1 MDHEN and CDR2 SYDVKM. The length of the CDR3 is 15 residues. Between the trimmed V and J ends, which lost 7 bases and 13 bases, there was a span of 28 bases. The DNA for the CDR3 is TGTGCCAGCACCCTATCCGCGCTAGCGGGGCCCTCCCCCACCTTC. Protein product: CASTLSALAGPSPTF.

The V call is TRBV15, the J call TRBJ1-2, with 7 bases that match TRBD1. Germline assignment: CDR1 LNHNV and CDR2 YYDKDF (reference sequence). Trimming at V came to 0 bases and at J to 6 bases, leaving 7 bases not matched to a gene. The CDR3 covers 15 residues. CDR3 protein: CATSRDPGTADGYTF. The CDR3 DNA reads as TGTGCCACCAGCAGAGACCCAGGGACAGCCGATGGCTACACCTTC.

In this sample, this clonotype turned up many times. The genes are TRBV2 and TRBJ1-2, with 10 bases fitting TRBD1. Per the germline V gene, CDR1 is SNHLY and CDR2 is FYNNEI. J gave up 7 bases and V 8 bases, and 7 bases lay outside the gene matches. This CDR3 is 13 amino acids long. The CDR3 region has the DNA TGTGCCAGCCAGACAGGGGGCGCGACTGGCTACACCTTC. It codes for CASQTGGATGYTF.

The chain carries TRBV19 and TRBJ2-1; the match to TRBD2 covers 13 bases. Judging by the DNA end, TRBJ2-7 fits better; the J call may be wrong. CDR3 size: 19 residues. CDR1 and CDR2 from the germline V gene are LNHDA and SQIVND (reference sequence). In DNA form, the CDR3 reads TGTGCCAGTAGTATAGACTGGACTAGCGGGAGTTCCTCCTACAATGAGCAGTACTTC. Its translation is CASSIDWTSGSSSYNEQYF.

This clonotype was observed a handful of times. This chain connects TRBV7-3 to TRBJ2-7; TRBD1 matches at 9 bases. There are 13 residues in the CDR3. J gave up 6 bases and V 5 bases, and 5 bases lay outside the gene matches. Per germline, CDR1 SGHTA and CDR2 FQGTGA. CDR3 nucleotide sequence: TGTGCCAGCAGCCAGGGGACAGGGAGCGAGCAGTACTTC. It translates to CASSQGTGSEQYF.

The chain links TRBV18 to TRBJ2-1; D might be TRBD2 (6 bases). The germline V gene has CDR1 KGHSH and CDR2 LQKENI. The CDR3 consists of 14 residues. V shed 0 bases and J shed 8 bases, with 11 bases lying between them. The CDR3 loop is CASSPPSSAYEQFF. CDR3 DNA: TGTGCCAGCTCACCACCGTCTAGCGCCTATGAGCAGTTCTTC.

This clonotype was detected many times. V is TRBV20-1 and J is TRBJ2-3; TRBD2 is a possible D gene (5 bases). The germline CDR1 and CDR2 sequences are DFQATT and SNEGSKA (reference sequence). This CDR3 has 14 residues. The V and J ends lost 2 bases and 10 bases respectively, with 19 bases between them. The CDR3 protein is CSARPRKSGEPQYF. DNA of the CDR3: TGCAGTGCTAGACCCCGGAAATCCGGGGAACCGCAGTATTTT.

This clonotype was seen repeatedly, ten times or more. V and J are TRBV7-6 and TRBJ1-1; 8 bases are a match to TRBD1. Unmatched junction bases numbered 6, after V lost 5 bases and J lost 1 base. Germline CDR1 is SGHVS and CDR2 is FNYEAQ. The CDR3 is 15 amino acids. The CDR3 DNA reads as TGTGCCAGCAGCGGACGGACAGGGCGGAACACTGAAGCTTTCTTT. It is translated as CASSGRTGRNTEAFF.

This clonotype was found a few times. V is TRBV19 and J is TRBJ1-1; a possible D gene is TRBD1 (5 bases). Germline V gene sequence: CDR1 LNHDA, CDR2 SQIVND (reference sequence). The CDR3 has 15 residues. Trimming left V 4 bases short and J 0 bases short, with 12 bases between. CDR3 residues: CASSTGPLMNTEAFF. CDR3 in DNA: TGTGCCAGTAGTACGGGACCCCTTATGAACACTGAAGCTTTCTTT. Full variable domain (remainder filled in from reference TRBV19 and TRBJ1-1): DGGITQSPKYLFRKEGQNVTLSCEQNLNHDAMYWYRQDPGQGLRLIYYSQIVNDFQKGDIAEGYSVSREKKESFPLTVTSAQKNPTAFYLCASSTGPLMNTEAFFGQGTRLTVV.

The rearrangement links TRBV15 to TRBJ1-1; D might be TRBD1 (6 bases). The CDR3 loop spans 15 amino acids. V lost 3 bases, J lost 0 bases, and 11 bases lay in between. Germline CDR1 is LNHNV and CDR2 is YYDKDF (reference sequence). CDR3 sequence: CATSSPTGLNTEAFF. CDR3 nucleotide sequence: TGTGCCACCAGCAGCCCCACAGGGTTGAACACTGAAGCTTTCTTT.

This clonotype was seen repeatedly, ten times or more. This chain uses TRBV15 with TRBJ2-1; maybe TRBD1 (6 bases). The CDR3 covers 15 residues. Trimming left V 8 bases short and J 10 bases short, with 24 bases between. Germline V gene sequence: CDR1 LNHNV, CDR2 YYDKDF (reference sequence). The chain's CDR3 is CATQPEGHARTEQFF. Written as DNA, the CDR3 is TGTGCCACCCAGCCCGAGGGACATGCCAGAACCGAGCAGTTCTTC.

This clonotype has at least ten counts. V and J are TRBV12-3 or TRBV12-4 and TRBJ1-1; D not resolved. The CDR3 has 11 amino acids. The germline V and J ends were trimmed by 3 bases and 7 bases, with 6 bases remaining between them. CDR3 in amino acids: CASSLGYEAFF. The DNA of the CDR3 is TGTGCCAGCAGTTTGGGTTATGAAGCTTTCTTT.

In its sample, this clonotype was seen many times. The CDR3: CASSQDRDSNEKLFF. In nucleotides, the CDR3 is TGCGCCAGCAGCCAAGACCGGGACAGTAATGAAAAACTGTTTTTT. This chain links TRBV4-1 with TRBJ1-4; 7 nucleotides line up with TRBD1. CDR1 and CDR2 from the germline V gene are MGHRA and YSYEKL. The V gene end was trimmed by 0 bases and the J gene end by 4 bases; junction bases not matched to a gene: 2. The CDR3 contains 15 residues.

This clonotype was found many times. The CDR3 DNA reads as TGTGCCAGCAGCCCGGGTGGGACAGGGGCAGCTCAGCCCCAGCATTTT. Translated, it gives CASSPGGTGAAQPQHF. This chain joins TRBV5-5 and TRBJ1-5, with 10 bases that match TRBD1. The CDR3 extends over 16 amino acids. V shed 4 bases, J shed 6 bases, and the junction held 10 bases outside the gene matches. Germline CDR1 and CDR2: SGHKS and YYEKEE (reference sequence).

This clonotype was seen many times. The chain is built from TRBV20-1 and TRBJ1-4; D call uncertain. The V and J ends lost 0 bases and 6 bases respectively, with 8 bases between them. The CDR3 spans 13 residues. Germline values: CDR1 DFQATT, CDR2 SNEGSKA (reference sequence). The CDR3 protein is CSARDLGYEKLFF. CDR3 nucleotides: TGCAGTGCTAGAGATCTGGGTTATGAAAAACTGTTTTTT.

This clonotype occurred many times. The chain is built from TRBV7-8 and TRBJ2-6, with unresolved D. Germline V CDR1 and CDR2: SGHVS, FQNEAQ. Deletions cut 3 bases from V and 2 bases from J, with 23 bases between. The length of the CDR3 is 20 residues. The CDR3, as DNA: TGTGCCAGCAGCTTGATGCGTAGTGTACAGATCGTTGCTGGGGCCAACGTCCTGACTTTC. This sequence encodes CASSLMRSVQIVAGANVLTF.